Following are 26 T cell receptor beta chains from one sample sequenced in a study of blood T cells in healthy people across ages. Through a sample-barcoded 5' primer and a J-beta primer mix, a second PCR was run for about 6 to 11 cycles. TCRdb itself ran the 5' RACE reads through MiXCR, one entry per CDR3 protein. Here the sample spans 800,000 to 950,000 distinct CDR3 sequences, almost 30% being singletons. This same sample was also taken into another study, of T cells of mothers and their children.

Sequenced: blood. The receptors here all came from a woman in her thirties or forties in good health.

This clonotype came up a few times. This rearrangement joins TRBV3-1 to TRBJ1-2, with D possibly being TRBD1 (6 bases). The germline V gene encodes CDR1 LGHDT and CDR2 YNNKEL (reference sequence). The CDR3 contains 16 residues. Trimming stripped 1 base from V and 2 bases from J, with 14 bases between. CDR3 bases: TGTGCCAGCAGCCAAGGGGACATACTATCAAACTATGGCTACACCTTC. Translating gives CASSQGDILSNYGYTF.

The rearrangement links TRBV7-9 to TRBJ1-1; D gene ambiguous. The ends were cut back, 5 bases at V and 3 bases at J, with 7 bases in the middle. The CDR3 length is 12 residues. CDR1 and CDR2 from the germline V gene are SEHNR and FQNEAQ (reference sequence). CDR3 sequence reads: CASSTVYTEAFF. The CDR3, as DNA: TGTGCCAGCAGCACCGTCTACACTGAAGCTTTCTTT. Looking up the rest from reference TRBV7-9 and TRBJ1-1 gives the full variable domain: DTGVSQNPRHKITKRGQNVTFRCDPISEHNRLYWYRQTLGQGPEFLTYFQNEAQLEKSRLLSDRFSAERPKGSFSTLEIQRTEQGDSAMYLCASSTVYTEAFFGQGTRLTVV.

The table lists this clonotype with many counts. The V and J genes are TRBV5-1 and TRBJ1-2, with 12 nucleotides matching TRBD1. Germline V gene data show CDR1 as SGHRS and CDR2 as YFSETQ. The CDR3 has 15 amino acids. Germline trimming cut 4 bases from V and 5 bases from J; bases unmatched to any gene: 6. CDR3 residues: CASSVRGQGAYGYTF. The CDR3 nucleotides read TGCGCCAGCAGCGTTCGGGGACAGGGGGCATATGGCTACACCTTC.

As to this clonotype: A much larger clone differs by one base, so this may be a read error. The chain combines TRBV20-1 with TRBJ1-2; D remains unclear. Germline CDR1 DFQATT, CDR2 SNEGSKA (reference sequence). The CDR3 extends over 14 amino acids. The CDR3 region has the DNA TGCAGTGCTAGAGGCGGGCAGGCCCTCTATGGCCACACCTTC. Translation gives CSARGGQALYGHTF.

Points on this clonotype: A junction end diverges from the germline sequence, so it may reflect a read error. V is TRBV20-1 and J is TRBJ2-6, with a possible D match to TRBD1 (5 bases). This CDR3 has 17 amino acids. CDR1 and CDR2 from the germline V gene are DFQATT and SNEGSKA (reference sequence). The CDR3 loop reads CSARDQQVYSGAHVLTF. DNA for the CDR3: TGCAGTGCTAGAGACCAACAGGTTTACTCTGGGGCCCACGTCCTGACTTTC.

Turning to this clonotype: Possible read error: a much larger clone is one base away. CDR3: CASSLGTGSSDEQYF. CDR3 DNA: TGTGCCAGCAGCTTGGGTACAGGGAGCAGCGACGAGCAGTACTTC. The chain has TRBV7-3 and TRBJ2-7, with D tentatively TRBD1 (6 bases). The CDR3 is 15 amino acids. V was shortened by 3 bases and J by 5 bases, with 17 bases between the two germline ends. Germline V gene data show CDR1 as SGHTA and CDR2 as FQGTGA. Together with reference TRBV7-3 and TRBJ2-7, the CDR3 gives the full variable domain: GAGVSQTPSNKVTEKGKYVELRCDPISGHTALYWYRQSLGQGPEFLIYFQGTGAADDSGLPNDRFFAVRPEGSVSTLKIQRTERGDSAVYLCASSLGTGSSDEQYFGPGTRLTVT.

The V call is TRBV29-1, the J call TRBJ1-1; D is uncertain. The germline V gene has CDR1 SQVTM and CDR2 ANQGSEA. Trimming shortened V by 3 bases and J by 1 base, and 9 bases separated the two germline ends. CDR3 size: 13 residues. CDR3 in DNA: TGCAGCGTTGACGAGAGGACGAACACTGAAGCTTTCTTT. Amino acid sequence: CSVDERTNTEAFF.

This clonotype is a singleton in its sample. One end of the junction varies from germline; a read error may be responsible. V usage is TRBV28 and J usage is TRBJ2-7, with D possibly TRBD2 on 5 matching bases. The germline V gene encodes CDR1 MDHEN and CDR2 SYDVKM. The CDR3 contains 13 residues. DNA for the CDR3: TGCGCCAGCAGCCCCCAGTCCGGACTCCCGCAGTACTTC. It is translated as CASSPQSGLPQYF. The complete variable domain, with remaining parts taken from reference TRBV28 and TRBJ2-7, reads DVKVTQSSRYLVKRTGEKVFLECVQDMDHENMFWYRQDPGLGLRLIYFSYDVKMKEKGDIPEGYSVSREKKERFSLILESASTNQTSMYLCASSPQSGLPQYFGPGTRLTVT.

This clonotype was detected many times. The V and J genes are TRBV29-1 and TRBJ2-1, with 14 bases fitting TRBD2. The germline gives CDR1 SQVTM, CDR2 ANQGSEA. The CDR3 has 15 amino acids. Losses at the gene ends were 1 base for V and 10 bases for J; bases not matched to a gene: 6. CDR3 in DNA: TGCAGCGTTGAAGGGACTAGCGGGGGGATACGCGAGCAGTTCTTC. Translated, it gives CSVEGTSGGIREQFF.

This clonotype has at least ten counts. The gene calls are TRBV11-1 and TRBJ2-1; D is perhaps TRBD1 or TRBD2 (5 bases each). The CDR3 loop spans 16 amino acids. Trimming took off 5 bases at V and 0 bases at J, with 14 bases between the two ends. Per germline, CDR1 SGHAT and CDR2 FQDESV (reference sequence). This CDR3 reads CASSTRDVSSYNEQFF. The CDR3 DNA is TGTGCCAGCAGCACTAGGGACGTGAGCTCCTACAATGAGCAGTTCTTC. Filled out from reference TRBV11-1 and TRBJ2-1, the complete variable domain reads EAEVAQSPRYKITEKSQAVAFWCDPISGHATLYWYRQILGQGPELLVQFQDESVVDDSQLPKDRFSAERLKGVDSTLKIQPAELGDSAMYLCASSTRDVSSYNEQFFGPGTRLTVL.

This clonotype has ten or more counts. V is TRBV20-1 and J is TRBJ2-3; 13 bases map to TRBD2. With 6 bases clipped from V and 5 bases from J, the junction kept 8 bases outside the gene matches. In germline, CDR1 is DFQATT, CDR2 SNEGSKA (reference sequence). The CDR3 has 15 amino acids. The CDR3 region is CSADGLAGVLDTQYF. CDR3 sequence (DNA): TGCAGTGCCGACGGACTAGCGGGGGTACTAGATACGCAGTATTTT.

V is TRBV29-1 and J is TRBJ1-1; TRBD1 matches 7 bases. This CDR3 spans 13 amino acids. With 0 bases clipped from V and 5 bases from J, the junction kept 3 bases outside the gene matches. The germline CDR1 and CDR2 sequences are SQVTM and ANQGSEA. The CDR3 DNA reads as TGCAGCGTTGAAGATAACAGGGGAACTGAAGCTTTCTTT. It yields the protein CSVEDNRGTEAFF.

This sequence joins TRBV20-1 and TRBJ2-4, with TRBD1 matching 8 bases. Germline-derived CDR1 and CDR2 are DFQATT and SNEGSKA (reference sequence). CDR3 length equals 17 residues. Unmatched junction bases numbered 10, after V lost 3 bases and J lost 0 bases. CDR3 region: CSAREPGTGLAKNIQYF. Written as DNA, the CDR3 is TGCAGTGCTAGGGAACCTGGGACAGGACTAGCCAAAAACATTCAGTACTTC.

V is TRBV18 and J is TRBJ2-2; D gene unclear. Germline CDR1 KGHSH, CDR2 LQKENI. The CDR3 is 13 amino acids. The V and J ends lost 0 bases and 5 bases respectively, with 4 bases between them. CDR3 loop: CASSPPDTGELFF. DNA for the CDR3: TGTGCCAGCTCACCACCGGATACCGGGGAGCTGTTTTTT.

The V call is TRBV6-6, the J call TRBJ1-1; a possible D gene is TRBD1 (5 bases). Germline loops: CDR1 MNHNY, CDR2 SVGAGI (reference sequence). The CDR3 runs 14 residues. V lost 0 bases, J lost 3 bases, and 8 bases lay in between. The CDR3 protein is CASSYSTGYTEAFF. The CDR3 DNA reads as TGTGCCAGCAGTTACTCTACAGGCTACACTGAAGCTTTCTTT.

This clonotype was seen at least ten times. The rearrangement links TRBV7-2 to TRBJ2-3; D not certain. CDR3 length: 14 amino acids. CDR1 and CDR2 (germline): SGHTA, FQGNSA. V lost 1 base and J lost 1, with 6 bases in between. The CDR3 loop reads CASSLGDRTDTQYF. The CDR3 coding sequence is TGTGCCAGCAGCTTAGGGGATCGCACAGATACGCAGTATTTT.

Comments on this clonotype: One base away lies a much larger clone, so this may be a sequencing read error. CDR3 in DNA: TGTGCCAGCGCCCCGGGGGCGGGGGGATGTGAGACCCAGTACTTC. This codes for CASAPGAGGCETQYF. The rearrangement links TRBV12-3 or TRBV12-4 to TRBJ2-5; 8 positions agree with TRBD2. The V and J ends lost 8 bases and 5 bases, in that order; junction bases with no gene match: 13. The length of the CDR3 is 15 residues.

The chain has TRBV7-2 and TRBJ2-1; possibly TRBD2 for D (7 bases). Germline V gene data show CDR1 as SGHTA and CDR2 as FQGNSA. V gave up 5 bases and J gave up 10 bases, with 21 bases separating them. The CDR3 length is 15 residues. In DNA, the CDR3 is TGTGCCAGCAGCGCGACGGACGGGGGGCGCGGAGAGCAGTTCTTC. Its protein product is CASSATDGGRGEQFF.

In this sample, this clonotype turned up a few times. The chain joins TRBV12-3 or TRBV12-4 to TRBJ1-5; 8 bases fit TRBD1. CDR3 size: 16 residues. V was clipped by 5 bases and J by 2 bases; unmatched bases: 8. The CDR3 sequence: CASSHGDRLGNQPQHF. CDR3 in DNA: TGTGCCAGCAGTCATGGGGACAGGCTGGGCAATCAGCCCCAGCATTTT.

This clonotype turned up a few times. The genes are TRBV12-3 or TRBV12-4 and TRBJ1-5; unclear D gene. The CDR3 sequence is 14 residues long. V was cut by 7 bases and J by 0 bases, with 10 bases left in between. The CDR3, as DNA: TGTGCCAGCAATACAGCTTATAGCAATCAGCCCCAGCATTTT. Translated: CASNTAYSNQPQHF.

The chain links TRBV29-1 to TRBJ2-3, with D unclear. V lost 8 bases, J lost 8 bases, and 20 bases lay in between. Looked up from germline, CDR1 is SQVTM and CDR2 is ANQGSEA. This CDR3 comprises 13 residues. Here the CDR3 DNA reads TGCAGCCACAGCCCTTATGTTGGACCTACGCAGTATTTT. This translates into CSHSPYVGPTQYF.

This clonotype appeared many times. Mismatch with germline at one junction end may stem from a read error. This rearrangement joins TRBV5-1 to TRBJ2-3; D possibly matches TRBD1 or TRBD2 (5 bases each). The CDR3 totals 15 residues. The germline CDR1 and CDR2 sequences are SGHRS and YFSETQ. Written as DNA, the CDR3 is TGTGCCAGCAGCTTAGACGGGACGAGCACAGATACGCAGTATTTT. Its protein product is CASSLDGTSTDTQYF. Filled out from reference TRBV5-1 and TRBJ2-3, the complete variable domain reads KAGVTQTPRYLIKTRGQQVTLSCSPISGHRSVSWYQQTPGQGLQFLFEYFSETQRNKGNFPGRFSGRQFSNSRSEMNVSTLELGDSALYLCASSLDGTSTDTQYFGPGTRLTVL.

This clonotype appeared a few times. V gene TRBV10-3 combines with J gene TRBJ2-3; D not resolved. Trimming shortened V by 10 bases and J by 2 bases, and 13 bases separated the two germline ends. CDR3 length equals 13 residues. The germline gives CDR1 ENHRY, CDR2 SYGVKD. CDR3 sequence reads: CATRQDPTDTQYF. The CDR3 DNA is TGTGCCACCAGGCAGGATCCCACAGATACGCAGTATTTT.

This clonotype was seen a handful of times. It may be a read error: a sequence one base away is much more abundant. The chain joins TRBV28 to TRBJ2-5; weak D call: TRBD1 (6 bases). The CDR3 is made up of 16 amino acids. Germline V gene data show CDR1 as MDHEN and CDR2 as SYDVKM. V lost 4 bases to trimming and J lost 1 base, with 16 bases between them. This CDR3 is CASSSWPGHLQETQYF. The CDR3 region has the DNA TGTGCCAGCAGTTCCTGGCCGGGACACCTCCAAGAGACCCAGTACTTC.

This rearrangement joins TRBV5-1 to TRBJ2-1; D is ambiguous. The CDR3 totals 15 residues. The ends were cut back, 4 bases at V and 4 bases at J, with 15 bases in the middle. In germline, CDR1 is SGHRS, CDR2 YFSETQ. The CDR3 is CASSPDLDTYNEQFF. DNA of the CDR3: TGCGCCAGCAGCCCGGACCTTGACACTTACAATGAGCAGTTCTTC. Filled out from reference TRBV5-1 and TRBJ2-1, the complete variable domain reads KAGVTQTPRYLIKTRGQQVTLSCSPISGHRSVSWYQQTPGQGLQFLFEYFSETQRNKGNFPGRFSGRQFSNSRSEMNVSTLELGDSALYLCASSPDLDTYNEQFFGPGTRLTVL.

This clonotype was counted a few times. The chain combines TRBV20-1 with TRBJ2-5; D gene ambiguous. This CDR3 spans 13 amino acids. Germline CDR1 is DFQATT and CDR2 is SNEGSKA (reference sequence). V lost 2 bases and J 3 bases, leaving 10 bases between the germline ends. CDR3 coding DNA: TGCAGTGCTAGACAGGTTTCGAAAGAGACCCAGTACTTC. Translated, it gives CSARQVSKETQYF.